The T cell receptor beta chain under discussion was sequenced for a study of blood T cell repertoires in COVID-19. CDR1 is SGHNT, CDR2 YYREEE, per germline (reference sequence). The CDR3 contains 19 residues. V lost 4 bases to trimming and J lost 0 bases, with 22 bases between them. Sequenced by immunoSEQ multiplex PCR; TCRdb stores in-frame clones only, minus some. The sample lists 110,000 to 150,000 clones, more than 75% seen once, with around 13% in the top ten. The TCR was taken from a man of 80 years or more with acute or convalescent COVID-19. The chain employs TRBV5-4 and TRBJ2-2; D possibly corresponds to TRBD1 (8 bases). The specimen was peripheral blood. CDR3 sequence reads: CASSPGGLGGQANTGELFF. As DNA, the CDR3 is TGTGCCAGCAGCCCCGGGGGGCTAGGGGGACAGGCGAACACCGGGGAGCTGTTTTTT.